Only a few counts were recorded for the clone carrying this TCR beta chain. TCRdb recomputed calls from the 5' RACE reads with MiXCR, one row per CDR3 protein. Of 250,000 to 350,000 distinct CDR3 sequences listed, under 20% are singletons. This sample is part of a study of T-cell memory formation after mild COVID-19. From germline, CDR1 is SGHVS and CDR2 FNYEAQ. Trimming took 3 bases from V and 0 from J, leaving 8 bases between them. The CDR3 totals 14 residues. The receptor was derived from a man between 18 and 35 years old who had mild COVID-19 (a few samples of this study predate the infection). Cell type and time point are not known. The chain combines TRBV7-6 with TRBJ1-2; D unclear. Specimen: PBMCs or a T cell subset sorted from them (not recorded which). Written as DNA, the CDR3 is TGTGCCAGCAGCTTCTCCAGTTCTAACTATGGCTACACCTTC. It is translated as CASSFSSSNYGYTF.